Shown below are 22 T cell receptor beta chains from a single sample sequenced in a study of Tregs in tolerant kidney transplant recipients. Assay: immunoSEQ multiplex PCR; the TCRdb copy retains only in-frame clones and omits some. The data hold around 86,000 clones, with roughly nine tenths observed a single time. Recipients received nonmyeloablative bone marrow transplants from related graft donors, with transient mixed chimerism. This specimen consisted of CD4+ T cells from blood (PBMCs), obtained 24 months after the transplant. These TCRs come from a human patient who received a combined kidney and bone marrow transplant. The graft donor may account for some of the T cells.

The chain joins TRBV6-5 to TRBJ1-2; 9 positions agree with TRBD1. CDR1 is MNHEY and CDR2 is SVGAGI in the germline V gene. With 4 bases clipped from V and 6 bases from J, the junction kept 9 bases outside the gene matches. The CDR3 has 15 amino acids. DNA of the CDR3: TGTGCCAGCAGTTTTAGGGGACAGGGTTATAATGGCTACACCTTC. Its translation is CASSFRGQGYNGYTF.

The chain combines TRBV18 with TRBJ1-1; D is perhaps TRBD1 (5 bases). Trimming took 2 bases from V and 1 from J, leaving 8 bases between them. The CDR3 spans 14 residues. Germline assignment: CDR1 KGHSH and CDR2 LQKENI. The CDR3 nucleotides are TGTGCCAGCTCACCAATAGGACAGAACACTGAAGCTTTCTTT. Translation: CASSPIGQNTEAFF. Complete variable domain (other parts from reference TRBV18 and TRBJ1-1): NAGVMQNPRHLVRRRGQEARLRCSPMKGHSHVYWYRQLPEEGLKFMVYLQKENIIDESGMPKERFSAEFPKEGPSILRIQQVVRGDSAAYFCASSPIGQNTEAFFGQGTRLTVV.

J is TRBJ2-1 and V is TRBV7-3; a weak D match, TRBD2 (7 bases). The ends were cut back, 5 bases at V and 7 bases at J, with 21 bases in the middle. Germline V gene lookup returns CDR1 SGHTA and CDR2 FQGTGA. CDR3 length: 16 amino acids. CDR3 residues: CASSLVGGGARNEQFF. In nucleotides, the CDR3 is TGTGCCAGCAGCCTCGTAGGAGGGGGGGCCCGGAATGAGCAGTTCTTC.

The chain employs TRBV10-1 and TRBJ2-5; no firm D call. Trimming stripped 6 bases from V and 0 bases from J, with 14 bases between. From germline, CDR1 is WNHNN and CDR2 SYGVQD (reference sequence). This CDR3 spans 15 amino acids. Written as DNA, the CDR3 is TGCGCCAGCAGAGTGTCGCTAGAGGACCAAGAGACCCAGTACTTC. The encoded protein is CASRVSLEDQETQYF.

V gene TRBV19 combines with J gene TRBJ2-6; D uncertain. The V end was cut by 2 bases, the J end by 4 bases, with 9 bases between. Per the germline V gene, CDR1 is LNHDA and CDR2 is SQIVND (reference sequence). The CDR3 loop spans 15 amino acids. DNA of the CDR3: TGTGCCAGTAGTATAATCCAGTCCGGGGCCAACGTCCTGACTTTC. Amino acids: CASSIIQSGANVLTF.

This clone was picked up one time. The J gene is TRBJ2-1, the V gene TRBV4-1; 12 bases are a match to TRBD2. The CDR3 length is 15 residues. Looked up from germline, CDR1 is MGHRA and CDR2 is YSYEKL. After removal of 6 bases from V and 7 bases from J, the junction contained 7 bases not matched to a gene. The chain's CDR3 is CASSGPGLAGNEQFF. In DNA form, the CDR3 reads TGCGCCAGCAGTGGCCCGGGACTAGCGGGTAATGAGCAGTTCTTC.

The chain joins TRBV6-5 to TRBJ2-2; D call uncertain. The CDR3 totals 14 residues. V lost 6 bases, J lost 0 bases, and 8 bases lay in between. Per the germline V gene, CDR1 is MNHEY and CDR2 is SVGAGI. The CDR3, as DNA: TGTGCCAGCAGGCGTTTTACGAACACCGGGGAGCTGTTTTTT. Protein product: CASRRFTNTGELFF.

The rearrangement joins TRBV4-3 to TRBJ1-1; TRBD1 might be the D (6 bases). Germline CDR1 and CDR2: LGHNA and YSLEER. The CDR3 has 14 residues. Deletions cut 1 base from V and 5 bases from J, with 11 bases between. The CDR3 sequence: CASSQVQGRTEAFF. CDR3 sequence (DNA): TGCGCCAGCAGCCAAGTGCAGGGGCGGACTGAAGCTTTCTTT.

The V gene is TRBV5-1, the J gene TRBJ2-7; 7 bases align to TRBD1. Germline CDR1 and CDR2: SGHRS and YFSETQ. The CDR3 is 15 residues long. V lost 5 bases and J lost 2; bases outside the gene matches: 10. This chain's CDR3 is CASSFLDRSTYEQYF. The DNA of the CDR3 is TGCGCCAGCAGTTTTTTGGACAGGTCTACCTACGAGCAGTACTTC.

This chain connects TRBV2 to TRBJ1-2; maybe TRBD1 (6 bases). CDR3 size: 15 residues. Trimming left V 2 bases short and J 5 bases short, with 15 bases between. Germline CDR1 SNHLY, CDR2 FYNNEI. The CDR3 coding sequence is TGTGCCAGCAGTGAACTGTTGTTGACAGGATATGGCTACACCTTC. Its protein product is CASSELLLTGYGYTF.

This rearrangement joins TRBV5-4 to TRBJ2-1; a weak D match, TRBD2 (6 bases). There are 14 residues in the CDR3. Per germline, CDR1 SGHNT and CDR2 YYREEE (reference sequence). V lost 3 bases and J 2 bases, leaving 9 bases between the germline ends. CDR3 nucleotides: TGTGCCAGCAGCTCTAGCGCTACCTACAATGAGCAGTTCTTC. This translates into CASSSSATYNEQFF.

This clone was recorded once. This chain uses TRBV5-1 with TRBJ2-1, with D maybe TRBD2 (6 bases). In germline, CDR1 is SGHRS, CDR2 YFSETQ. Trimming shortened V by 2 bases and J by 3 bases, and 9 bases separated the two germline ends. CDR3 length: 14 amino acids. The CDR3 bases are TGCGCCAGCAGCTTAATGGGACTCTACAATGAGCAGTTCTTC. This sequence encodes CASSLMGLYNEQFF.

The V and J genes are TRBV30 and TRBJ2-7; D may be TRBD2 (5 bases). Germline V CDR1 and CDR2: GTSNPN, SVGIG (reference sequence). The length of the CDR3 is 11 residues. Between the trimmed V and J ends, which lost 2 bases and 7 bases, there was a span of 9 bases. CDR3 protein: CAWSSRLEQYF. Here the CDR3 DNA reads TGTGCCTGGAGTTCCCGACTAGAGCAGTACTTC.

This clone was counted between two and nine times. The chain joins TRBV10-3 to TRBJ1-4; TRBD1 might be the D (5 bases). V was pared by 8 bases and J by 5 bases, with 15 bases between. This CDR3 contains 14 residues. Germline V gene data show CDR1 as ENHRY and CDR2 as SYGVKD. The CDR3 spells CAIGAPGSNEKLFF. The CDR3 region has the DNA TGTGCCATCGGGGCCCCAGGTTCGAATGAAAAACTGTTTTTT.

V is TRBV7-6 and J is TRBJ2-1; 10 bases are shared with TRBD1. V shed 5 bases, J shed 5 bases, and the junction held 21 bases outside the gene matches. The CDR3 is made up of 20 amino acids. The V gene's germline CDR1 is SGHVS and CDR2 FNYEAQ. The CDR3 is CASSLPRDRGSSGGHNEQFF. In nucleotides, the CDR3 is TGTGCCAGCAGCCTACCCCGGGACAGGGGATCGAGCGGTGGCCACAATGAGCAGTTCTTC.

This clone is a singleton in its sample. V usage is TRBV5-1 and J usage is TRBJ2-7; D gene unclear. The germline gives CDR1 SGHRS, CDR2 YFSETQ. V was cut by 0 bases and J by 4 bases, with 5 bases left in between. The CDR3 loop spans 12 amino acids. The CDR3 DNA reads TGCGCCAGCAGCTTGGGGCAGTACGAGCAGTACTTC. Translation: CASSLGQYEQYF.

The V call is TRBV4-2, the J call TRBJ2-7, with D maybe TRBD2 (5 bases). Germline-derived CDR1 and CDR2 are LGHNA and YNFKEQ. The length of the CDR3 is 15 residues. Trimming took 0 bases from V and 2 from J, leaving 11 bases between them. The CDR3 region has the DNA TGTGCCAGCAGCCAAGAATCCCTAGCCACCTACGAGCAGTACTTC. Translation gives CASSQESLATYEQYF.

The genes are TRBV11-2 and TRBJ2-7, with a possible D match to TRBD1 (5 bases). CDR1 and CDR2 from the germline V gene are SGHAT and FQNNGV. This CDR3 region has 15 residues. V was shortened by 3 bases and J by 6 bases, with 18 bases between the two germline ends. The CDR3 is CASSLSPVTGAEQYF. CDR3 DNA: TGTGCCAGCAGCTTGTCACCGGTGACTGGGGCCGAGCAGTACTTC. Looking up the rest from reference TRBV11-2 and TRBJ2-7 gives the full variable domain: EAGVAQSPRYKIIEKRQSVAFWCNPISGHATLYWYQQILGQGPKLLIQFQNNGVVDDSQLPKDRFSAERLKGVDSTLKIQPAKLEDSAVYLCASSLSPVTGAEQYFGPGTRLTVT.

The CDR3 reads CAISRHTGDTDTQYF. The CDR3 DNA reads as TGTGCCATCAGTAGACACACGGGGGACACAGATACGCAGTATTTT. The V gene is TRBV10-3, the J gene TRBJ2-3, with D perhaps matching TRBD2 (6 bases). In germline, CDR1 is ENHRY, CDR2 SYGVKD. This CDR3 spans 15 amino acids. V lost 5 bases and J 2 bases, leaving 14 bases between the germline ends.

The chain has TRBV7-2 and TRBJ1-4; a possible D gene is TRBD1 (5 bases). The CDR3 length is 15 residues. The V end was cut by 7 bases, the J end by 7 bases, with 19 bases between. The germline V gene encodes CDR1 SGHTA and CDR2 FQGNSA. The DNA for the CDR3 is TGTGCCAGCACCCCACGGGGGGGAAGCTTTGAAAAACTGTTTTTT. As protein: CASTPRGGSFEKLFF.

The rearrangement uses TRBV4-2 and TRBJ1-5; tentative D call: TRBD1 (5 bases). The germline gives CDR1 LGHNA, CDR2 YNFKEQ. The CDR3 has 14 residues. Trimming pared 1 base from V and 4 bases from J, leaving 8 bases between. The CDR3 DNA is TGTGCCAGCAGCCAAGGCAGGGTGAATCAGCCCCAGCATTTT. Protein product: CASSQGRVNQPQHF.

This chain uses TRBV4-2 with TRBJ2-7; perhaps TRBD2 as D (7 bases). The germline CDR1 and CDR2 sequences are LGHNA and YNFKEQ. Trimming left V 0 bases short and J 7 bases short, with 22 bases between. The CDR3 contains 17 residues. The CDR3 protein is CASSQEKGGTTPPEQYF. CDR3 coding DNA: TGTGCCAGCAGCCAAGAAAAGGGGGGGACTACACCACCTGAGCAGTACTTC.